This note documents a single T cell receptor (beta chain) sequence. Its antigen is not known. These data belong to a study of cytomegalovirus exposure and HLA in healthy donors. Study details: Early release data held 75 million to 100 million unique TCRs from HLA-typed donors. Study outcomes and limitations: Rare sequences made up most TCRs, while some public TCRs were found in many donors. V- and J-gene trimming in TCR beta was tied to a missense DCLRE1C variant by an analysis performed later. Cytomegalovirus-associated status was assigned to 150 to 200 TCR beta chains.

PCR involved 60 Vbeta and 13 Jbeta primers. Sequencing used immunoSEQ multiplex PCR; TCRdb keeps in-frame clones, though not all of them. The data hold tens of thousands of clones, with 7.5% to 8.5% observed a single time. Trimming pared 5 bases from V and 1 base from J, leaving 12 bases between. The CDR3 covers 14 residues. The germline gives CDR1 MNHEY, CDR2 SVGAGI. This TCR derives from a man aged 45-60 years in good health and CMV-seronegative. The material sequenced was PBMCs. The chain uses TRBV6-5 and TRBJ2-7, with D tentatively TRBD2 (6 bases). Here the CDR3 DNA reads TGTGCCAGCAGTCGCGGGACTCAGTCCTACGAGCAGTACTTC. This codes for CASSRGTQSYEQYF.